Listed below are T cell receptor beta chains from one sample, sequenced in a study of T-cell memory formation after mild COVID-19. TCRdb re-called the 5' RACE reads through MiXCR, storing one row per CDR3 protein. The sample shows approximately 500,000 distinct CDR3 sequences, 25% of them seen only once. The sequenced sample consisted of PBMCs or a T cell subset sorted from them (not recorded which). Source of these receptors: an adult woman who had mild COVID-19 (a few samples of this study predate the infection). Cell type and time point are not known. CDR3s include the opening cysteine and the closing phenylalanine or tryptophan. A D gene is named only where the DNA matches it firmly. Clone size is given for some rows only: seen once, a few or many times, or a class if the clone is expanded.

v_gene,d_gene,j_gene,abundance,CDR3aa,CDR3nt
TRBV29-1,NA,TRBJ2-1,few,CSVGLTGRDEQFF,TGCAGCGTTGGATTGACAGGGAGGGATGAGCAGTTCTTC
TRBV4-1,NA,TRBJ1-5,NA,CASSPDDGQPQHF,TGCGCCAGCAGCCCAGACGACGGTCAGCCCCAGCATTTT
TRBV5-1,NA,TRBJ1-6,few,CASSYAGGANSPLHF,TGCGCCAGCAGCTACGCCGGGGGGGCGAATTCACCCCTCCACTTT
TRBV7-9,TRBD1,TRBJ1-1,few,CASSPTGSATEAFF,TGTGCCAGCAGCCCGACAGGGTCGGCCACTGAAGCTTTCTTT
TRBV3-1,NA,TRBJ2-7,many,CASSQDLWGTGTYEQYF,TGTGCCAGCAGCCAAGATTTGTGGGGCACCGGAACCTACGAGCAGTACTTC
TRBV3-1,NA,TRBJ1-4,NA,CASSQIPEKLFF,TGTGCCAGCAGCCAGATTCCTGAAAAACTGTTTTTT
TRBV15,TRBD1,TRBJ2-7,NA,CATSRGQGFSSYEQYF,TGTGCCACCAGCAGAGGACAGGGGTTTAGCTCCTACGAGCAGTACTTC
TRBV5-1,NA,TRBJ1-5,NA,CASSPAPLSNQPQHF,TGCGCCAGCAGCCCAGCGCCTTTGAGCAATCAGCCCCAGCATTTT
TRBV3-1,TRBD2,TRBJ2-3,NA,CASSPTRGLAGSSDTQYF,TGTGCCAGCAGCCCCACTCGGGGACTAGCGGGGAGTTCAGATACGCAGTATTTT
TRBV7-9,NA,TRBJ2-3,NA,CASSSIYDTQYF,TGTGCCAGCAGCTCAATATATGATACGCAGTATTTT
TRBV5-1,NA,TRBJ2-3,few,CASSLVASGTDTQYF,TGTGCCAGCAGTTTAGTTGCTAGCGGCACAGATACGCAGTATTTT
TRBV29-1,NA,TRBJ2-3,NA,CSVGGTDTQYF,TGCAGCGTTGGGGGGACAGATACGCAGTATTTT
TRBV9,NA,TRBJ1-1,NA,CASSFTASGTEAFF,TGTGCCAGCAGCTTCACAGCGTCCGGCACTGAAGCTTTCTTT
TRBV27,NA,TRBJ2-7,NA,CASSLSLGDWGPFPEQYF,TGTGCCAGCAGTTTATCTCTAGGCGACTGGGGGCCTTTCCCCGAGCAGTACTTC